The 9 T cell receptor beta chains given below trace back to one sample, sequenced in a study of blood T cell repertoires in COVID-19. Measured with immunoSEQ multiplex PCR; TCRdb has only the in-frame clones, and not every one. The sample lists approximately 440,000 clones, 90% occurring once. The specimen was PBMCs or T cells enriched from blood (not recorded which). These receptors came from a man aged 18 to 29 who had recovered from COVID-19.

The genes are TRBV5-1 and TRBJ1-2, with a weak D call TRBD1 (6 bases). The V gene lost 3 bases and the J gene lost 4 bases, with 13 bases spanning the gap. The CDR3 is 14 amino acids. Germline V gene data show CDR1 as SGHRS and CDR2 as YFSETQ. This CDR3 reads CASSSGAQFYGYTF. The DNA for the CDR3 is TGCGCCAGCAGCTCAGGGGCGCAGTTCTATGGCTACACCTTC. Together with reference TRBV5-1 and TRBJ1-2, the CDR3 gives the full variable domain: KAGVTQTPRYLIKTRGQQVTLSCSPISGHRSVSWYQQTPGQGLQFLFEYFSETQRNKGNFPGRFSGRQFSNSRSEMNVSTLELGDSALYLCASSSGAQFYGYTFGSGTRLTVV.

This clone was seen once. This chain uses TRBV6-2 or TRBV6-3 with TRBJ2-3; TRBD2 might be the D (7 bases). The CDR3 runs to 14 residues. Looked up from germline, CDR1 is MNHEY and CDR2 is SVGEGT. The V end lost 2 bases, the J end lost 4 bases, and 10 bases lay between the germline ends. This CDR3 is CASSYGGAADTQYF. Here the CDR3 DNA reads TGTGCCAGCAGTTACGGGGGGGCCGCAGATACGCAGTATTTT.

The CDR3 DNA is TGTGCCAGCAGACAGGGGCGGGATGGCTACACCTTC. It translates to CASRQGRDGYTF. The J gene is TRBJ1-2, the V gene TRBV25-1; the match to TRBD1 covers 7 bases. Germline V CDR1 and CDR2: MGHDK, SYGVNS. After removal of 6 bases from V and 6 bases from J, the junction contained 4 bases not matched to a gene. The CDR3 totals 12 residues.

J is TRBJ1-2 and V is TRBV2; D is unclear. Germline-derived CDR1 and CDR2 are SNHLY and FYNNEI. This CDR3 region has 12 residues. The V end was cut by 2 bases, the J end by 7 bases, with 8 bases between. CDR3 coding DNA: TGTGCCAGCAGTGAATCCGGGGTTGGCTACACCTTC. Its protein product is CASSESGVGYTF.

The V call is TRBV5-1, the J call TRBJ2-7; 8 bases agree with TRBD1. Trimming at V came to 2 bases and at J to 3 bases, leaving 4 bases not matched to a gene. This CDR3 region has 14 residues. Germline CDR1 and CDR2: SGHRS and YFSETQ. The CDR3 loop reads CASSFGTGFYEQYF. CDR3 nucleotides: TGCGCCAGCAGCTTCGGGACAGGTTTCTACGAGCAGTACTTC.

The CDR3 sequence is CASSTRPDRGNTGELFF. The CDR3 DNA reads as TGCGCCAGCAGCACCCGACCTGACAGGGGGAATACCGGGGAGCTGTTTTTT. This sequence joins TRBV5-1 and TRBJ2-2, with 9 bases lining up with TRBD1. Losses at the gene ends were 4 bases for V and 5 bases for J; bases not matched to a gene: 12. The CDR3 runs to 17 residues. Per the germline V gene, CDR1 is SGHRS and CDR2 is YFSETQ. Drawing the rest from reference TRBV5-1 and TRBJ2-2, the complete variable domain is KAGVTQTPRYLIKTRGQQVTLSCSPISGHRSVSWYQQTPGQGLQFLFEYFSETQRNKGNFPGRFSGRQFSNSRSEMNVSTLELGDSALYLCASSTRPDRGNTGELFFGEGSRLTVL.

The chain combines TRBV10-2 with TRBJ2-3; 9 nucleotides line up with TRBD1. This CDR3 has 14 residues. The V gene's germline CDR1 is WSHSY and CDR2 SAAADI. J gave up 2 bases and V 6 bases, and 3 bases lay outside the gene matches. The CDR3 region is CASRGTGYTDTQYF. The CDR3, as DNA: TGCGCCAGCAGAGGGACAGGGTACACAGATACGCAGTATTTT.

The genes are TRBV16 and TRBJ1-2; a weak D match, TRBD1 (5 bases). With 0 bases removed from V and 6 bases from J, the gap between germline ends came to 14 bases. Looked up from germline, CDR1 is KGHSY and CDR2 is FQNENV. This CDR3 contains 15 residues. Here the CDR3 DNA reads TGTGCCAGCAGCCAATCCCTGCAGGGAAGGGATGGCTACACCTTC. Its translation: CASSQSLQGRDGYTF.

The J gene is TRBJ1-2, the V gene TRBV20-1, with 8 positions matching TRBD1. V dropped 6 bases and J dropped 7; count of bases not matched to a gene: 4. The germline V gene encodes CDR1 DFQATT and CDR2 SNEGSKA (reference sequence). The CDR3 is made up of 11 amino acids. The CDR3, as DNA: TGCAGTGCCTCGACAGGGGTTGGCTACACCTTC. Amino acid sequence: CSASTGVGYTF.